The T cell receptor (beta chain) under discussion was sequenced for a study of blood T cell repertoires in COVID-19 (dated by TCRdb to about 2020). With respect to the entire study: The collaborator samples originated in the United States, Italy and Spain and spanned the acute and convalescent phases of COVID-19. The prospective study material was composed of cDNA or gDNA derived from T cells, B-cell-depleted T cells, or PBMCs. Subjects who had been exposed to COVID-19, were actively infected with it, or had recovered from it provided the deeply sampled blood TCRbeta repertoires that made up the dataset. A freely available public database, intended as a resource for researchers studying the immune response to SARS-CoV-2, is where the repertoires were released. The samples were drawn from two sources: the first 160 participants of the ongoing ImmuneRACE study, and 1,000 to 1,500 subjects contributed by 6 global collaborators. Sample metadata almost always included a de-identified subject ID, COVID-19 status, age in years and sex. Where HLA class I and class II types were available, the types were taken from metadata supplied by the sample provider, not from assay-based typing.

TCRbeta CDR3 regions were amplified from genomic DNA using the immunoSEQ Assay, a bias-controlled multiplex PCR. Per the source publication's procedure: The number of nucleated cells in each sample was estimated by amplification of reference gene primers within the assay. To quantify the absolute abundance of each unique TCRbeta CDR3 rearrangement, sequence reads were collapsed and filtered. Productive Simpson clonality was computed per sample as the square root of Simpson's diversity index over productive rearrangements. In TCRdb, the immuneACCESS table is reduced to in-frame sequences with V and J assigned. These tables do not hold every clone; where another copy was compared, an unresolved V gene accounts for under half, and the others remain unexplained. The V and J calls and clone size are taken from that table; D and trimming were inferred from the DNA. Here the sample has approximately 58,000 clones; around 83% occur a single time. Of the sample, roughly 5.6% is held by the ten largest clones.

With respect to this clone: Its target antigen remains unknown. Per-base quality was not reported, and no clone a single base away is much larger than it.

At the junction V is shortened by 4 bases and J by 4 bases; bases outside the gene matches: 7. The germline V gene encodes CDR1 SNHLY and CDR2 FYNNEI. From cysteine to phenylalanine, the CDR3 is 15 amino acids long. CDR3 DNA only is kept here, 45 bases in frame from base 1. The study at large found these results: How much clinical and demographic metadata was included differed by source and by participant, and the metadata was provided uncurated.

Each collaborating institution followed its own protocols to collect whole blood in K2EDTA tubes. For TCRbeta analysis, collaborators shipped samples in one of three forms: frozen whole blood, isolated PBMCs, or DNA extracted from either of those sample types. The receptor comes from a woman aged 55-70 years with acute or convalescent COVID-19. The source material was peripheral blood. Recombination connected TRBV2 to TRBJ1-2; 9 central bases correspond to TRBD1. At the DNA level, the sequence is TGTGCCAGCAGTGCGACAGTGACAGGGGGCTATGGCTACACCTTC. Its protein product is CASSATVTGGYGYTF. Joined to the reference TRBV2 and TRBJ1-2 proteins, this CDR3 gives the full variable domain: EPEVTQTPSHQVTQMGQEVILRCVPISNHLYFYWYRQILGQKVEFLVSFYNNEISEKSEIFDDQFSVERPDGSNFTLKIRSTKLEDSAMYFCASSATVTGGYGYTFGSGTRLTVV.